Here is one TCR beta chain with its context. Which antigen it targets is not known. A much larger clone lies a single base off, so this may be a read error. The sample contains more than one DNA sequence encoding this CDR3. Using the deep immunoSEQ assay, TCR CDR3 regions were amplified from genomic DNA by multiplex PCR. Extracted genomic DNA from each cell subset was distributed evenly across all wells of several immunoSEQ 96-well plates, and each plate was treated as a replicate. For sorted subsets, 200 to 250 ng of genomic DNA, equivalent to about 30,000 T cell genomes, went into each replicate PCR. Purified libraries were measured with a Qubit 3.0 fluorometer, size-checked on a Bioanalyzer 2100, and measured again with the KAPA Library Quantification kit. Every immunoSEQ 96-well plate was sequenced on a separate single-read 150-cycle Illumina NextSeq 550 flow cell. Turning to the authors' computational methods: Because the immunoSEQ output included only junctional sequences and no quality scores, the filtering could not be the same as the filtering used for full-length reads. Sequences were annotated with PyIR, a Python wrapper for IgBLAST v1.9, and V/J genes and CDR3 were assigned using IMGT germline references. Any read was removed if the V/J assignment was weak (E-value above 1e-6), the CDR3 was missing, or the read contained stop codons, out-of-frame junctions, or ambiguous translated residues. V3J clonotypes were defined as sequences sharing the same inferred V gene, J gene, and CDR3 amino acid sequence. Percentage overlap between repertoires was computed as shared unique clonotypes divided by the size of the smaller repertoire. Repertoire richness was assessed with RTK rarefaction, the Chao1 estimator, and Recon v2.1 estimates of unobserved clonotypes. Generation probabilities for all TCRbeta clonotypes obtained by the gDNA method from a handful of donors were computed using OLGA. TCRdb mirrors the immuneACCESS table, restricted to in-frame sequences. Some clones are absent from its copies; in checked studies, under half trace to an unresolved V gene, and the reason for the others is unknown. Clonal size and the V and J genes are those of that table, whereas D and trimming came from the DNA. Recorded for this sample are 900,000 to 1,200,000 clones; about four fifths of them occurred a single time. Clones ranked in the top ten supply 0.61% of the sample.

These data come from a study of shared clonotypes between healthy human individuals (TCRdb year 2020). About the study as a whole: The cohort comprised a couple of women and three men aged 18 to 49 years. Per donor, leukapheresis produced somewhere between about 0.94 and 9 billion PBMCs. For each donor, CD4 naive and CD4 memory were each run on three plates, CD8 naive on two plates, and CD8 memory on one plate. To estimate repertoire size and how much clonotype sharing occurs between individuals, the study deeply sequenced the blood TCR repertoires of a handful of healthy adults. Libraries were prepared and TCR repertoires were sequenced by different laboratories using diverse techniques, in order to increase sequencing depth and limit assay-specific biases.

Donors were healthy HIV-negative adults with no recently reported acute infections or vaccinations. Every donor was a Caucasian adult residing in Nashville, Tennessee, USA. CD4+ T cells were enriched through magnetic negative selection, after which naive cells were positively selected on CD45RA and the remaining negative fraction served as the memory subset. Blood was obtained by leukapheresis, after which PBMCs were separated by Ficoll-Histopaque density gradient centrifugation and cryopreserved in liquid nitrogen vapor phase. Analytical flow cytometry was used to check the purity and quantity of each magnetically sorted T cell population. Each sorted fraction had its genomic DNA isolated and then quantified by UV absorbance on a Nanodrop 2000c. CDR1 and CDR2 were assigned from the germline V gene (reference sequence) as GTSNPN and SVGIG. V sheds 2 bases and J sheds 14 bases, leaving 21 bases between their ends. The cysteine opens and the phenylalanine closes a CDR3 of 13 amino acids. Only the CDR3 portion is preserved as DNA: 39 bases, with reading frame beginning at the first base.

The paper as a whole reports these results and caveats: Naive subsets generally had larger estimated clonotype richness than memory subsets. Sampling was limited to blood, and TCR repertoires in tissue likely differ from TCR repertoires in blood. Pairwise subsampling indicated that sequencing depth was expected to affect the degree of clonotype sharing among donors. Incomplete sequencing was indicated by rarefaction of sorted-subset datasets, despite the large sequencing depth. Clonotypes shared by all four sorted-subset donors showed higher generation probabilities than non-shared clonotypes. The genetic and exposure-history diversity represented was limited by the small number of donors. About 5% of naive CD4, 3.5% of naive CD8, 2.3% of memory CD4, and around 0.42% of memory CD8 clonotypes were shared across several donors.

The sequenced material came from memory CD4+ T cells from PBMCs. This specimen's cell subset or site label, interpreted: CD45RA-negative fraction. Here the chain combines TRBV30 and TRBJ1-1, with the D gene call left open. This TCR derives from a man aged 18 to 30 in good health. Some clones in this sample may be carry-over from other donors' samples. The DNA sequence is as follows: TGTGCCTGGAGTCCCCACGTGGGGATCTGGGCCTTCTTT. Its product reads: CAWSPHVGIWAFF.